These 20 T cell receptor beta chains came from one sample sequenced in a study of cytomegalovirus exposure and HLA in healthy donors. The study ran its PCR with 60 Vbeta and 13 Jbeta primers. Clones were read by immunoSEQ multiplex PCR, and TCRdb kept only the in-frame ones, dropping some. The data show roughly 130,000 clones, about two thirds seen once. The source material was PBMCs. The receptors come from a woman aged 55-75 years in good health and CMV-seropositive.

This clone was found a few times. The chain joins TRBV11-1 to TRBJ2-2; a possible D gene is TRBD1 (5 bases). Germline values: CDR1 SGHAT, CDR2 FQDESV (reference sequence). V lost 5 bases to trimming and J lost 2 bases, with 12 bases between them. This CDR3 spans 15 amino acids. The CDR3 protein is CASSPKGPNTGELFF. CDR3 sequence (DNA): TGTGCCAGCAGCCCCAAGGGGCCCAACACCGGGGAGCTGTTTTTT. Together with reference TRBV11-1 and TRBJ2-2, the CDR3 gives the full variable domain: EAEVAQSPRYKITEKSQAVAFWCDPISGHATLYWYRQILGQGPELLVQFQDESVVDDSQLPKDRFSAERLKGVDSTLKIQPAELGDSAMYLCASSPKGPNTGELFFGEGSRLTVL.

This clone was counted a single time. This sequence joins TRBV15 and TRBJ1-4; 7 nucleotides agree with TRBD1. Germline V CDR1 and CDR2: LNHNV, YYDKDF (reference sequence). Trimming at V came to 0 bases and at J to 4 bases, leaving 14 bases not matched to a gene. This CDR3 region has 19 residues. The DNA of the CDR3 is TGTGCCACCAGCAGAGATTCTTTAAGGGGGCGACGGAGTAATGAAAAACTGTTTTTT. Its translation: CATSRDSLRGRRSNEKLFF.

The chain is built from TRBV7-9 and TRBJ2-4; TRBD2 agrees at 7 bases. The V gene end was trimmed by 5 bases and the J gene end by 2 bases; junction bases not matched to a gene: 12. Germline CDR1 is SEHNR and CDR2 is FQNEAQ (reference sequence). The CDR3 sequence is 17 residues long. This chain's CDR3 is CASSRGFAGVTKNIQYF. The CDR3 DNA is TGTGCCAGCAGCCGGGGGTTTGCGGGGGTGACCAAAAACATTCAGTACTTC.

This rearrangement joins TRBV18 to TRBJ1-5; maybe TRBD1 (6 bases). The CDR3 has 14 residues. V dropped 6 bases and J dropped 1 base, with 10 bases sitting between them. Germline V gives CDR1 KGHSH, CDR2 LQKENI. CDR3 sequence: CASSPQGSNQPQHF. Written as DNA, the CDR3 is TGTGCCAGCTCTCCTCAGGGGAGCAATCAGCCCCAGCATTTT.

The chain carries TRBV27 and TRBJ1-5; 7 bases align to TRBD1. This CDR3 region has 14 residues. V dropped 6 bases and J dropped 5; count of bases not matched to a gene: 7. Per germline, CDR1 MNHEY and CDR2 SMNVEV (reference sequence). This CDR3 is CASRSDRSYQPQHF. The CDR3, as DNA: TGTGCCAGCAGATCGGACAGGAGCTATCAGCCCCAGCATTTT.

The chain couples TRBV5-4 to TRBJ2-7; D is possibly TRBD2 (6 bases). Germline-derived CDR1 and CDR2 are SGHNT and YYREEE (reference sequence). The CDR3 contains 11 residues. The V and J ends lost 3 bases and 7 bases respectively, with 8 bases between them. CDR3 coding DNA: TGTGCCAGCAGCTCCGCGGGAGAGCAGTACTTC. Translated, it gives CASSSAGEQYF.

The count of this clone is one. The chain joins TRBV10-2 to TRBJ1-1; 9 bases match TRBD1. This CDR3 spans 15 amino acids. J gave up 5 bases and V 6 bases, and 10 bases lay outside the gene matches. Germline V gives CDR1 WSHSY, CDR2 SAAADI. The CDR3 sequence is CASRLGQGLETEAFF. CDR3 DNA: TGCGCCAGCAGACTAGGACAGGGGTTGGAGACTGAAGCTTTCTTT.

The chain recombines TRBV19 with TRBJ1-1, with unresolved D. The germline gives CDR1 LNHDA, CDR2 SQIVND (reference sequence). The CDR3 consists of 12 residues. Trimming left V 9 bases short and J 4 bases short, with 12 bases between. CDR3 coding DNA: TGTGCCAGCGTAGATTTCGGCACTGAAGCTTTCTTT. Translated: CASVDFGTEAFF. The full variable domain, rest sourced from reference TRBV19 and TRBJ1-1, is DGGITQSPKYLFRKEGQNVTLSCEQNLNHDAMYWYRQDPGQGLRLIYYSQIVNDFQKGDIAEGYSVSREKKESFPLTVTSAQKNPTAFYLCASVDFGTEAFFGQGTRLTVV.

CDR3 in amino acids: CASSLGARTGGNQPQHF. The CDR3 nucleotides read TGTGCCAGCAGTTTGGGGGCCCGGACAGGGGGCAATCAGCCCCAGCATTTT. V and J are TRBV27 and TRBJ1-5, with TRBD1 identical over 9 bases. Germline lookup yields CDR1 MNHEY and CDR2 SMNVEV (reference sequence). The CDR3 has 17 residues. The trim removed 3 bases at V and 2 bases at J, leaving 8 bases unmatched.

The chain recombines TRBV6-5 with TRBJ1-2; 8 bases align to TRBD1. The CDR3 extends over 15 amino acids. V trimming: 4 bases; J trimming: 8 bases; junction bases outside the gene matches: 12. The germline V gene has CDR1 MNHEY and CDR2 SVGAGI. CDR3 bases: TGTGCCAGCAGTTCGTTTGACAGGGGATCCGGCGGCTACACCTTC. Amino acids: CASSSFDRGSGGYTF.

The chain joins TRBV7-2 to TRBJ1-5; weak D call: TRBD1 (5 bases). V lost 2 bases and J lost 6, with 17 bases in between. Germline-derived CDR1 and CDR2 are SGHTA and FQGNSA. The CDR3 is 16 amino acids. This CDR3 is CASSLNQGSSGQPQHF. CDR3 nucleotides: TGTGCCAGCAGCTTAAACCAGGGATCTTCAGGTCAGCCCCAGCATTTT.

The rearrangement links TRBV6-1 to TRBJ1-1; 10 bases match TRBD1. V was pared by 1 base and J by 9 bases, with 8 bases of the junction left unmatched. This CDR3 has 15 residues. Germline-derived CDR1 and CDR2 are MNHNS and SASEGT. The CDR3: CASSEGGQGRGQAFF. CDR3 in DNA: TGTGCCAGCAGTGAAGGGGGACAGGGGAGAGGGCAAGCTTTCTTT.

This rearrangement joins TRBV7-3 to TRBJ2-5; D not certain. This CDR3 comprises 14 residues. Germline loops: CDR1 SGHTA, CDR2 FQGTGA. V was clipped by 2 bases and J by 4 bases, with 11 bases between them. CDR3: CASSLRQSSETQYF. As DNA, the CDR3 is TGTGCCAGCAGCTTACGACAAAGCTCAGAGACCCAGTACTTC.

This chain uses TRBV19 with TRBJ1-5, with TRBD1 matching over 7 bases. This CDR3 is built from 13 residues. The germline CDR1 and CDR2 sequences are LNHDA and SQIVND (reference sequence). J was trimmed by 6 bases and V by 6 bases; bases with no gene match: 5. CDR3 nucleotides: TGTGCCAGTAGCCAACAGGGGATTCAGCCCCAGCATTTT. Amino acid sequence: CASSQQGIQPQHF.

This chain uses TRBV6-5 with TRBJ2-1, with D maybe TRBD1 (6 bases). V lost 6 bases and J lost 8, with 11 bases in between. The CDR3 contains 12 residues. CDR1 is MNHEY and CDR2 is SVGAGI in the germline V gene. Here the CDR3 reads CASSLNRDEQFF. In nucleotides, the CDR3 is TGTGCCAGCAGCCTAAACAGGGATGAGCAGTTCTTC.

The chain employs TRBV4-2 and TRBJ2-5, with D perhaps TRBD2 (7 bases). This CDR3 comprises 14 residues. With 4 bases removed from V and 3 bases from J, the gap between germline ends came to 12 bases. The germline gives CDR1 LGHNA, CDR2 YNFKEQ. This CDR3 reads CASSLREGEETQYF. Written as DNA, the CDR3 is TGTGCCAGCAGCCTTAGGGAGGGGGAAGAGACCCAGTACTTC.

V usage is TRBV7-9 and J usage is TRBJ2-2; a weak D match, TRBD1 (5 bases). Trimming took 5 bases from V and 0 from J, leaving 10 bases between them. The CDR3 has 15 residues. The germline gives CDR1 SEHNR, CDR2 FQNEAQ (reference sequence). The CDR3 here is CASSLGAANTGELFF. CDR3 nucleotide sequence: TGTGCCAGCAGCCTTGGGGCAGCGAACACCGGGGAGCTGTTTTTT. Full variable domain (rest looked up from reference TRBV7-9 and TRBJ2-2): DTGVSQNPRHKITKRGQNVTFRCDPISEHNRLYWYRQTLGQGPEFLTYFQNEAQLEKSRLLSDRFSAERPKGSFSTLEIQRTEQGDSAMYLCASSLGAANTGELFFGEGSRLTVL.

This chain uses TRBV4-1 with TRBJ2-6; no clear D. Germline assignment: CDR1 MGHRA and CDR2 YSYEKL. CDR3 size: 18 residues. V was trimmed by 1 base and J by 5 bases, leaving 18 bases between them. In DNA form, the CDR3 reads TGCGCCAGCAGCCAAGTTCAGTACAGCCTCACGAGGGCCAACGTCCTGACTTTC. Residues: CASSQVQYSLTRANVLTF.

The chain links TRBV6-5 to TRBJ2-7; 8 nucleotides agree with TRBD1. This CDR3 is 14 amino acids long. CDR1 and CDR2 (germline): MNHEY, SVGAGI. Trimming took 5 bases from V and 3 from J; bases not matched to a gene: 6. The DNA for the CDR3 is TGTGCCAGCAGTCTGGGGACAGGTGTCTACGAGCAGTACTTC. Encoded protein: CASSLGTGVYEQYF.

This clone was picked up a small number of times. V is TRBV7-9 and J is TRBJ1-4; no clear D gene. The CDR3 runs 12 residues. With 8 bases removed from V and 7 bases from J, the gap between germline ends came to 11 bases. Germline loops: CDR1 SEHNR, CDR2 FQNEAQ (reference sequence). This CDR3 reads CASSAGSEKLFF. The CDR3 DNA sequence: TGTGCCAGCTCGGCCGGGTCTGAAAAACTGTTTTTT.